The 15 T cell receptor beta chains reported below all come from one sample, sequenced in a study of blood T cells in healthy people across ages. Then a second PCR, running roughly 7 to 11 cycles, was carried out with a sample-barcoded 5' primer and a J-beta primer mix. TCRdb itself ran the 5' RACE reads through MiXCR, one entry per CDR3 protein. The table has 700,000 or so distinct CDR3 sequences, around two fifths seen once. The sequenced sample was blood. The source of these receptors is an elderly man in good health.

The chain has TRBV7-7 and TRBJ2-2; D is undetermined. Trimming removed 5 bases from V and 5 bases from J, with 9 bases in between. This CDR3 region has 13 residues. Germline CDR1 SSHAT, CDR2 FNYEAQ (reference sequence). The CDR3 reads CASSQRFTGELFF. The DNA of the CDR3 is TGTGCCAGCAGCCAGAGGTTTACCGGGGAGCTGTTTTTT.

This clonotype has just one count. The chain joins TRBV20-1 to TRBJ2-2, with D possibly being TRBD2 (5 bases). V shed 1 base and J shed 7 bases, with 10 bases lying between them. The CDR3 extends over 13 amino acids. The V gene's germline CDR1 is DFQATT and CDR2 SNEGSKA (reference sequence). The CDR3 sequence is CSARGSGIGELFF. The CDR3 region has the DNA TGCAGTGCTAGAGGTTCCGGGATCGGGGAGCTGTTTTTT.

The rearrangement uses TRBV15 and TRBJ2-1; 9 bases fit TRBD1. Trimming took 3 bases from V and 8 from J; bases not matched to a gene: 8. CDR1 is LNHNV, CDR2 YYDKDF, per germline (reference sequence). This CDR3 has 15 amino acids. CDR3 protein: CATSSGTGTWYEQFF. The CDR3 DNA follows: TGTGCCACCAGCAGCGGGACAGGGACCTGGTATGAGCAGTTCTTC.

The V gene is TRBV3-1, the J gene TRBJ2-1; 9 bases are a match to TRBD1. The CDR3 loop spans 16 amino acids. Germline V gives CDR1 LGHDT, CDR2 YNNKEL (reference sequence). V lost 3 bases, J lost 4 bases, and 7 bases stayed unmatched. DNA for the CDR3: TGTGCCAGCAGCCACCGGGACAGGGCAATATACAATGAGCAGTTCTTC. This sequence encodes CASSHRDRAIYNEQFF.

Here the CDR3 reads CASSLYRDGANVLTF. The DNA for the CDR3 is TGTGCCAGCAGTTTATACCGGGACGGTGCCAACGTCCTGACTTTC. The chain joins TRBV27 to TRBJ2-6; the D call may be TRBD1 or TRBD2 (5 bases each). This CDR3 spans 15 amino acids. Germline assignment: CDR1 MNHEY and CDR2 SMNVEV (reference sequence). Trimming shortened V by 1 base and J by 7 bases, and 11 bases separated the two germline ends.

This clonotype was picked up a small number of times. The chain joins TRBV29-1 to TRBJ2-7; D remains ambiguous. CDR3 length equals 11 residues. The V and J ends lost 7 bases and 12 bases respectively, with 19 bases between them. Per the germline V gene, CDR1 is SQVTM and CDR2 is ANQGSEA. CDR3 coding DNA: TGCAGCGGTGTTCTCCACCAGGCGTGGTACTTC. Translated: CSGVLHQAWYF.

The chain combines TRBV20-1 with TRBJ2-1; TRBD1 matches at 8 bases. Germline lookup yields CDR1 DFQATT and CDR2 SNEGSKA (reference sequence). CDR3 length: 17 amino acids. The trim removed 6 bases at V and 0 bases at J, leaving 13 bases unmatched. The CDR3 reads CSAGQGGPTDSYNEQFF. The CDR3 DNA reads as TGCAGTGCCGGACAGGGAGGCCCAACCGACTCCTACAATGAGCAGTTCTTC.

The V and J genes are TRBV6-2 or TRBV6-3 and TRBJ2-1; D perhaps matches TRBD2 (6 bases). The J call is doubtful: the DNA matches TRBJ2-7 better. Looked up from germline, CDR1 is MNHEY and CDR2 is SVGEGT. The CDR3 length is 14 residues. The chain's CDR3 is CASSYLRRGNEQYF. The CDR3, as DNA: TGTGCCAGCAGTTACCTTCGGAGGGGCAATGAGCAGTACTTC.

This clonotype was picked up a small number of times. The genes are TRBV29-1 and TRBJ1-1; D remains ambiguous. From germline, CDR1 is SQVTM and CDR2 ANQGSEA. Trimming took 6 bases from V and 4 from J, leaving 18 bases between them. This CDR3 spans 14 amino acids. Written as DNA, the CDR3 is TGCAGCGTCATGGCCTCCCTCGGTGGCACTGAAGCTTTCTTT. Its protein product is CSVMASLGGTEAFF.

With respect to this clonotype: This may be a read error: a much more frequent sequence differs by one nucleotide. The rearrangement links TRBV29-1 to TRBJ1-2, with D perhaps TRBD1 (6 bases). This CDR3 contains 15 residues. Trimming removed 6 bases at V and 4 bases at J, with 21 bases between. Germline CDR1 reads SQVTM; CDR2 reads ANQGSEA. In DNA form, the CDR3 reads TGCAGCGTCAAACCACAGGGAATGGGTTCCTATGGCTACACCTTC. Amino acids: CSVKPQGMGSYGYTF.

The chain links TRBV4-3 to TRBJ2-4; 12 nucleotides agree with TRBD1. Matching the DNA end better, TRBJ2-7 makes the J call doubtful. This CDR3 has 18 amino acids. Germline loops: CDR1 LGHNA, CDR2 YSLEER. Here the CDR3 reads CASSHRDRGHLSPYEQYF. CDR3 bases: TGCGCCAGCAGCCATCGGGACAGGGGGCATCTTTCTCCCTACGAGCAGTACTTC.

The chain combines TRBV6-5 with TRBJ2-5; D not certain. The germline CDR1 and CDR2 sequences are MNHEY and SVGAGI. CDR3 length equals 15 residues. The ends were cut back, 4 bases at V and 10 bases at J, with 22 bases in the middle. The CDR3, as DNA: TGTGCCAGCAGTTTGGGTGGCAGCCACTCAACAGTCCAGTACTTC. As protein: CASSLGGSHSTVQYF.

This rearrangement joins TRBV7-9 to TRBJ2-5; 8 bases match TRBD2. The CDR3 has 15 residues. Germline CDR1 reads SEHNR; CDR2 reads FQNEAQ (reference sequence). V lost 3 bases to trimming and J lost 4 bases; unmatched junction nucleotides: 7. DNA for the CDR3: TGTGCCAGCAGCTTTAGTCCCGGGAGGGCAGAGACCCAGTACTTC. This codes for CASSFSPGRAETQYF.

This chain joins TRBV11-2 and TRBJ2-7, with D tentatively TRBD1 or TRBD2 (5 bases each). V was clipped by 1 base and J by 6 bases, with 13 bases between them. The CDR3 covers 14 residues. Germline V gene lookup returns CDR1 SGHAT and CDR2 FQNNGV. The CDR3 here is CASSLVILGAEQYF. CDR3 in DNA: TGTGCCAGCAGCTTAGTTATTCTCGGGGCCGAGCAGTACTTC.

This clonotype was found many times. The rearrangement links TRBV11-1 to TRBJ2-1; 9 bases map to TRBD2. The V gene's germline CDR1 is SGHAT and CDR2 FQDESV (reference sequence). After removal of 3 bases from V and 3 bases from J, the junction contained 24 bases not matched to a gene. CDR3 size: 22 residues. CDR3 coding DNA: TGTGCCAGCAGCTTGGGAGTGGGGTCCACCTCCTTAGTTAGCGGGGGCTACAATGAGCAGTTCTTC. Translation: CASSLGVGSTSLVSGGYNEQFF.